This T cell receptor (beta chain) emerged from a study of blood T cell repertoires in COVID-19. Assay used: immunoSEQ multiplex PCR; TCRdb lists only in-frame clones, some missing. The table includes about 310,000 clones, approximately 89% detected once. Donors in Cohort 3 counted as recovered after two negative PCRs, clearance, or symptom resolution. The receptor comes from a woman aged 40 to 55 who had recovered from COVID-19. Sample: PBMCs or T cells enriched from blood (not recorded which).

The chain's CDR3 is CASSQRTIAGGGTGELFF. As DNA, the CDR3 is TGCGCCAGCAGCCAACGTACAATAGCGGGGGGCGGCACCGGGGAGCTGTTTTTT. The rearrangement joins TRBV4-3 to TRBJ2-2; 10 bases map to TRBD2. This CDR3 is built from 18 residues. CDR1 LGHNA and CDR2 YSLEER come from the germline V gene. V trimming: 2 bases; J trimming: 4 bases; junction bases outside the gene matches: 10.